Reported below is one T cell receptor (beta chain). The antigen is not known. Between the trimmed V and J ends, which lost 0 bases and 0 bases, there was a span of 15 bases. This CDR3 region has 18 residues. Germline values: CDR1 LNHDA, CDR2 SQIVND (reference sequence). The treatment was: approximately nine-day PBMC culture with coronavirus spike peptide pools or control peptides (ViraFEST assay). With peptide pools, ViraFEST first expanded antigen-specific T cells and afterwards sequenced their TCRs. The Oncomine TCR Beta short-read assay sequenced DNA from cultured CD4+ T cells. CD4+ T cells were cultured, and genomic DNA was extracted from them. Using its own MiXCR run on the PCR reads, TCRdb lists one record per CDR3 protein. The table lists roughly 20,000 distinct CDR3 sequences, approximately 80% of them singletons. The data originate from a study of vaccination and CD4 T cells after COVID-19. On the study more broadly: Cultures serving as controls received a peptide pool (CEFX or HIV-1 Nef) or no peptide.

Study conclusions and caveats: A nonsignificant rise from about 20 to 38 was seen in the median number of SARS-CoV-2-reactive clonotypes.

The source of this sequence is a human donor who received a COVID-19 vaccine. Material: CD4+ T cells from blood, cultured in vitro, obtained after SARS-CoV-2 vaccination. The chain uses TRBV19 and TRBJ1-3; D is undetermined. CDR3: CASSIDPPGFYSGNTIYF. The CDR3 coding sequence is TGTGCCAGTAGTATAGATCCTCCGGGATTCTACTCTGGAAACACCATATATTTT.